This T cell receptor (beta chain) is drawn from a study of T cell responses to AZD1222 COVID-19 vaccine. Note on this clone: Its antigen is unidentified.

This CDR3 comprises 14 residues. Trimming removed 4 bases from V and 4 bases from J; junction bases left unmatched: 2. CDR1 and CDR2 from the germline V gene are SGHVS and FQNEAQ. General observations from the study: The sample set comprised mostly white British donors with more females, and clonal diversity was possibly underestimated.

TCRdb keeps only in-frame clones here, not all; method: immunoSEQ multiplex PCR. This sample contains 150,000 or so clones. Sequencing was carried out using peripheral blood. The gene calls are TRBV7-8 and TRBJ1-2; TRBD1 matches at 11 bases. This TCR was recovered from an adult in good health. Here the CDR3 reads CASSWTGGGYGYTF. In DNA form, the CDR3 reads TGTGCCAGCAGCTGGACAGGGGGCGGCTATGGCTACACCTTC.